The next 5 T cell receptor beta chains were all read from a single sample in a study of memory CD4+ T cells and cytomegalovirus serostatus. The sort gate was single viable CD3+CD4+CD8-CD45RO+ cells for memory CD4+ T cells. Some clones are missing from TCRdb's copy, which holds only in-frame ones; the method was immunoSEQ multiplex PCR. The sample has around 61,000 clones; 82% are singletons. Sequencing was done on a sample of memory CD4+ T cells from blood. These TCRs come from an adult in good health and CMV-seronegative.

Written as DNA, the CDR3 is TGCGCCAGCAGCTTGAACCCTAGCATTTCAGATACGCAGTATTTT. Amino acids: CASSLNPSISDTQYF. V is TRBV5-1 and J is TRBJ2-3, with a possible D match to TRBD2 (5 bases). This CDR3 is built from 15 residues. Germline lookup yields CDR1 SGHRS and CDR2 YFSETQ. V gave up 1 base and J gave up 4 bases, with 13 bases separating them.

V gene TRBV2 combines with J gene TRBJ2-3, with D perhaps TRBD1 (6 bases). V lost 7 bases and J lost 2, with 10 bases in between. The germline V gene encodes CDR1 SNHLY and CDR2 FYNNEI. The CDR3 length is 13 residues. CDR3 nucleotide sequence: TGTGCCAGCAAGAGGGGGTCCACAGATACGCAGTATTTT. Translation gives CASKRGSTDTQYF.

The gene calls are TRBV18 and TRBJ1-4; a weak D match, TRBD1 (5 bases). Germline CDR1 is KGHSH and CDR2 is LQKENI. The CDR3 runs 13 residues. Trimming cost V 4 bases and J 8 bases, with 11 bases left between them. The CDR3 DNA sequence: TGTGCCAGCTCACAACAGGAGGGGGAAAAACTGTTTTTT. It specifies CASSQQEGEKLFF.

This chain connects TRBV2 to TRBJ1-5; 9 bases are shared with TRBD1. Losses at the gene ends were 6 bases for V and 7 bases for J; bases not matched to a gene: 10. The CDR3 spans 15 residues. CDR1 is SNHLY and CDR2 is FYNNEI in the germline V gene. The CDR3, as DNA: TGTGCCAGCAGGCCTAGACAGGGGGGCCGCCAGCCCCAGCATTTT. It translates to CASRPRQGGRQPQHF.

The CDR3 here is CASSQDWGNQPQHF. In nucleotides, the CDR3 is TGCGCCAGCAGCCAAGATTGGGGAAATCAGCCCCAGCATTTT. J is TRBJ1-5 and V is TRBV4-1; D is undetermined. The germline V and J ends were trimmed by 0 bases and 4 bases, with 7 bases remaining between them. The germline gives CDR1 MGHRA, CDR2 YSYEKL. CDR3 length equals 14 residues.